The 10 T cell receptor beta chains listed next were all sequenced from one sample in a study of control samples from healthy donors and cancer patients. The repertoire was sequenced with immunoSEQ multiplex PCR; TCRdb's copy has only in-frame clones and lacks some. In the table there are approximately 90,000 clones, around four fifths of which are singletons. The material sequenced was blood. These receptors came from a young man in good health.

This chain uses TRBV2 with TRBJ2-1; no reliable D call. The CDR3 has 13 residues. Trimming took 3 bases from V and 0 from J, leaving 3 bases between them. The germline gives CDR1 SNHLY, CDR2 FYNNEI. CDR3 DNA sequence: TGTGCCAGCAGTGACAGCTCCTACAATGAGCAGTTCTTC. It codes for CASSDSSYNEQFF. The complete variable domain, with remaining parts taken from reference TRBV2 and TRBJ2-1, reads EPEVTQTPSHQVTQMGQEVILRCVPISNHLYFYWYRQILGQKVEFLVSFYNNEISEKSEIFDDQFSVERPDGSNFTLKIRSTKLEDSAMYFCASSDSSYNEQFFGPGTRLTVL.

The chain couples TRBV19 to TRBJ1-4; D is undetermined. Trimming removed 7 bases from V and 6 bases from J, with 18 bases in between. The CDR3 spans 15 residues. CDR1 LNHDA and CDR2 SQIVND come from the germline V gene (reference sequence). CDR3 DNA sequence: TGTGCCAGTACAGACAAAGGAGGTTTTGATGAAAAACTGTTTTTT. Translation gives CASTDKGGFDEKLFF.

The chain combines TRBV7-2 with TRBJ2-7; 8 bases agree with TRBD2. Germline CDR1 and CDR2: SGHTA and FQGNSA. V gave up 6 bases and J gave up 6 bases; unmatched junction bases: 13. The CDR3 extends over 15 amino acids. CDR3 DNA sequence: TGTGCCAGCAGTCCCCGCTATGGACTAGCCAGCGAGCAGTACTTC. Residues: CASSPRYGLASEQYF.

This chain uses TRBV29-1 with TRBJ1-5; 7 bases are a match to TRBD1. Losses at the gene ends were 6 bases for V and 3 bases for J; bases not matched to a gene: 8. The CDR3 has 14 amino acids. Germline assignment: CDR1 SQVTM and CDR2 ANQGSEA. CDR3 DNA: TGCAGCGTGTCGACAGGGTATGACAATCAGCCCCAGCATTTT. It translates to CSVSTGYDNQPQHF.

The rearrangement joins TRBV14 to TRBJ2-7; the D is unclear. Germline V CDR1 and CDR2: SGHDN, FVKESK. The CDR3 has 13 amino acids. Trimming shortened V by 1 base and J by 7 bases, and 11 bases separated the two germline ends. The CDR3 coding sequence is TGTGCCAGCAGCCAAGGCTTGAGGCAGGAGCAGTACTTC. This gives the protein CASSQGLRQEQYF. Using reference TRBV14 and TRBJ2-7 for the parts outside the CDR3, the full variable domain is EAGVTQFPSHSVIEKGQTVTLRCDPISGHDNLYWYRRVMGKEIKFLLHFVKESKQDESGMPNNRFLAERTGGTYSTLKVQPAELEDSGVYFCASSQGLRQEQYFGPGTRLTVT.

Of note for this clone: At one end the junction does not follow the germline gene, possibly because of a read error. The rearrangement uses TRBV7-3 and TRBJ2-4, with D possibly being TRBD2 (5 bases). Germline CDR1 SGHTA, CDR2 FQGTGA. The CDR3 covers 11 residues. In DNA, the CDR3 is TGTGCCAGCAGCCTCGGAAACCTACGACTATTC. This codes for CASSLGNLRLF.

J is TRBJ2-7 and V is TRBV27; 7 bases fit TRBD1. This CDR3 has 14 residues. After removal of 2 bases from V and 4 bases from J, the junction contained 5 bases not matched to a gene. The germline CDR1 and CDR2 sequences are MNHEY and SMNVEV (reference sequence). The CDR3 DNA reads TGTGCCAGCAGTTTAATAGCAGGGGGTTACGAGCAGTACTTC. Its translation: CASSLIAGGYEQYF.

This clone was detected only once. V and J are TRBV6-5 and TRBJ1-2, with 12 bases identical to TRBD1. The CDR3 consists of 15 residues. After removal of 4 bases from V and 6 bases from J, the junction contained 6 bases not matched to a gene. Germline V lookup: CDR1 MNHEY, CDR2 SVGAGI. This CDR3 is CASSLPGQGAHGYTF. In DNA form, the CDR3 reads TGTGCCAGCAGTTTACCGGGACAGGGGGCGCATGGCTACACCTTC.

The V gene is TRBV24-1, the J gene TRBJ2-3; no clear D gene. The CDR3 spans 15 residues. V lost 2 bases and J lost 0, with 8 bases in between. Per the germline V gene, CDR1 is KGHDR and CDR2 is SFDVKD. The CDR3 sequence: CATSDSIESTDTQYF. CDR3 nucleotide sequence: TGTGCCACCAGTGATTCCATAGAAAGCACAGATACGCAGTATTTT.

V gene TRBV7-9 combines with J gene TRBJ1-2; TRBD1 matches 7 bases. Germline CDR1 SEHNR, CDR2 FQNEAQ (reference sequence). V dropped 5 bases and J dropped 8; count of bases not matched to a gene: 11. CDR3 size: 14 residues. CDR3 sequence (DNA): TGTGCCAGCAGCCGAGGAGGGGGCGAAGGGGGCTACACCTTC. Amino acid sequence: CASSRGGGEGGYTF. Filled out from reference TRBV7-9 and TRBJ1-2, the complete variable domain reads DTGVSQNPRHKITKRGQNVTFRCDPISEHNRLYWYRQTLGQGPEFLTYFQNEAQLEKSRLLSDRFSAERPKGSFSTLEIQRTEQGDSAMYLCASSRGGGEGGYTFGSGTRLTVV.